The rows below give T cell receptor beta chains drawn from one sample of a study of T cell responses to AZD1222 COVID-19 vaccine. Some clones are missing from TCRdb's copy, which holds only in-frame ones; the method was immunoSEQ multiplex PCR. The table shows more than 150,000 clones, with 90% occurring only once. The sample in question was peripheral blood, obtained on day 0 of AZD1222 vaccination. These receptors were collected from an adult in good health. Both conserved end residues are part of each CDR3. The order of the fields is V gene, clone size, J gene, D gene, CDR3 protein, CDR3 DNA. A D gene is named only where the DNA matches it firmly. Clone size is not always given. Where it is, it says once, few, many or a class for expanded clones.

>TRBV6-5|NA|TRBJ1-1|TRBD1
CASSFDRTGVRAFF
TGTGCCAGCAGTTTCGACCGGACAGGGGTGAGAGCTTTCTTT
>TRBV6-6|NA|TRBJ2-3|TRBD2
CASLQSAGRGTDTQYF
TGTGCCAGCCTCCAGAGCGCGGGGCGGGGGACAGATACGCAGTATTTT
>TRBV4-3|NA|TRBJ1-6|NA
CASSQDRGANSPLHF
TGCGCCAGCAGCCAAGATAGGGGGGCTAATTCACCCCTCCACTTT
>TRBV3-1/TRBV3-2|NA|TRBJ2-5|NA
CASSQTGMMETQYF
TGTGCCAGCAGCCAAACAGGGATGATGGAGACCCAGTACTTC
>TRBV10-1|NA|TRBJ2-3|NA
CANRQGLRSADTQYF
TGCGCCAACCGACAAGGCCTAAGGTCGGCAGATACGCAGTATTTT
>TRBV5-1|once|TRBJ2-1|NA
CASSPPPDRRGNEQFF
TGCGCCAGCAGCCCGCCACCAGATCGTAGAGGAAATGAGCAGTTCTTC
>TRBV7-9|NA|TRBJ1-2|TRBD1
CASTIRQGSDGYTF
TGTGCCAGCACCATAAGACAGGGTAGCGATGGCTACACCTTC
>TRBV5-1|NA|TRBJ2-3|NA
CASSLTTARTDTQYF
TGCGCCAGCAGCCTGACTACCGCCCGCACAGATACGCAGTATTTT
>TRBV6-5|NA|TRBJ1-6|NA
CASSYPRGARNSPLHF
TGTGCCAGCAGTTACCCACGGGGGGCTCGAAATTCACCCCTCCACTTT
>TRBV19|NA|TRBJ2-1|TRBD1
CASKSLYRGLNEQFF
TGTGCCAGTAAGTCCCTGTACAGGGGGCTCAATGAGCAGTTCTTC
>TRBV7-9|few|TRBJ2-5|TRBD1
CASSYGQGSQETQYF
TGTGCCAGCAGCTATGGACAGGGGAGCCAAGAGACCCAGTACTTC
>TRBV5-6|few|TRBJ1-5|NA
CASSQTGSSNQPQHF
TGTGCCAGCAGCCAGACAGGTAGTAGCAATCAGCCCCAGCATTTT
>TRBV2|NA|TRBJ2-1|TRBD2
CASRSVGLAGNEQFF
TGTGCCAGCAGGTCCGTGGGACTAGCAGGGAATGAGCAGTTCTTC
>TRBV19|NA|TRBJ2-1|NA
CASSRRQRGEQFF
TGTGCCAGTAGTAGACGACAAAGAGGTGAGCAGTTCTTC
>TRBV28|NA|TRBJ2-3|NA
CASSFITDTQYF
TGTGCCAGCAGTTTCATCACAGATACGCAGTATTTT
>TRBV10-2|NA|TRBJ1-2|NA
CASSESGGSDGYTF
TGCGCCAGCAGTGAATCCGGGGGCAGTGATGGCTACACCTTC
>TRBV7-9|NA|TRBJ1-4|TRBD1
CASSSRDRGYGNEKLFF
TGTGCCAGCAGCTCCCGGGACAGGGGGTATGGTAATGAAAAACTGTTTTTT
>TRBV7-3|NA|TRBJ1-2|NA
CASSPSGGAGGYTF
TGTGCCAGCAGCCCTTCCGGGGGCGCGGGGGGCTACACCTTC
>TRBV6-2/TRBV6-3|NA|TRBJ1-5|NA
CASSPRGTGYSNQPQHF
TGTGCCAGCAGTCCCCGCGGAACGGGGTATAGCAATCAGCCCCAGCATTTT
>TRBV5-4|NA|TRBJ1-2|TRBD1
CASSPDRGQPYGYTF
TGTGCCAGCAGCCCAGACAGGGGGCAACCCTATGGCTACACCTTC
>TRBV4-3|NA|TRBJ2-2|TRBD2
CASSQGSLAGGYTGELFF
TGCGCCAGCAGCCAAGGTTCCCTAGCGGGAGGATATACCGGGGAGCTGTTTTTT
>TRBV28|NA|TRBJ1-2|NA
CASSSPGEANYGYTF
TGTGCCAGCAGTTCCCCAGGGGAGGCAAACTATGGCTACACCTTC
>TRBV27|NA|TRBJ2-3|NA
CASSLSWGDTQYF
TGTGCCAGCAGTTTATCCTGGGGGGATACGCAGTATTTT